This T cell receptor beta chain was found in a study of beta chain features in type 1 diabetes. Study background: Across the samples, roughly 99 million sorted cells were examined in total. Study findings and constraints: All four CD4+ subsets from Type 1 diabetes patients carried moderately but significantly shorter TCRB CDR3s. The naive, central memory and Treg TCRB repertoires looked more alike in patients than they did in healthy donors.

Of the isolated RNA, all was reverse transcribed, and so the sequenced material was expressed TCRB transcripts. Assay: immunoSEQ multiplex PCR; the TCRdb copy retains only in-frame clones and omits some. In the table there are 450,000 to 550,000 clones, around 28% of which are singletons. The CDR3 is 15 amino acids. The germline CDR1 and CDR2 sequences are SEHNR and FQNEAQ (reference sequence). V gave up 5 bases and J gave up 0 bases, with 10 bases separating them. Researchers reported sorting CD4+ naive, central memory, regulatory and stem cell-like memory cells via CD45RO/CCR7/CD25/CD127/CD95/CD27. This clone was counted a single time. Its specificity is not known.

The J gene is TRBJ2-2, the V gene TRBV7-9; D perhaps matches TRBD2 (6 bases). Sequencing input: naive CD4+ T cells from blood. The origin of this receptor is a man younger than 30 in good health. The CDR3 protein is CASSGGASNTGELFF. Here the CDR3 DNA reads TGTGCCAGCAGCGGCGGGGCTTCGAACACCGGGGAGCTGTTTTTT.